These 32 T cell receptor beta chains originate from one sample sequenced in a study of human T cells and chemical hapten exposure. Time point in this sample: patch test 1, 2 weeks after DPC sensitization. The treatment was: therapeutic diphenylcyclopropenone sensitization with weekly scalp DPC. TCRdb reanalysed the RACE reads using MiXCR and keeps one entry per CDR3 protein. The sample records just under 350,000 distinct CDR3 sequences, around 6.9% being singletons. The specimen comprised whole blood, sampled in connection with sensitization to the hapten diphenylcyclopropenone (DPC). These receptors all come from a woman under 30 with alopecia areata. Some clones in this sample may be carry-over from other donors' samples.

The rearrangement joins TRBV12-3 or TRBV12-4 to TRBJ1-2; the D gene is possibly TRBD1 (6 bases). The germline V and J ends were trimmed by 6 bases and 6 bases, with 23 bases remaining between them. The CDR3 is 16 amino acids. CDR3 in amino acids: CASSTVTGTTPDGYTF. As DNA, the CDR3 is TGTGCCAGCAGCACGGTGACTGGGACAACCCCGGATGGCTACACCTTC.

The chain combines TRBV20-1 with TRBJ1-1, with D unresolved. CDR1 DFQATT and CDR2 SNEGSKA come from the germline V gene (reference sequence). The V gene lost 0 bases and the J gene lost 1 base, with 6 bases spanning the gap. CDR3 length equals 13 residues. The CDR3 spells CSARDRWNTEAFF. The CDR3 bases are TGCAGTGCTAGAGACAGGTGGAACACTGAAGCTTTCTTT.

This clonotype was seen only a few times. In DNA form, the CDR3 reads TGTGCCAGCAGTGGTACAGGGAGCTATGGCTACACCTTC. Protein product: CASSGTGSYGYTF. The chain couples TRBV12-3 or TRBV12-4 to TRBJ1-2; D perhaps matches TRBD1 (6 bases). V gave up 5 bases and J gave up 4 bases, with 11 bases separating them. The CDR3 runs 13 residues.

Many counts were recorded for this clonotype. J is TRBJ2-2 and V is TRBV10-3; TRBD2 matches at 8 bases. In germline, CDR1 is ENHRY, CDR2 SYGVKD. J gave up 6 bases and V 3 bases, and 9 bases lay outside the gene matches. The CDR3 is 16 amino acids. In nucleotides, the CDR3 is TGTGCCATCAGTGACTACGGACTAGCCTCCCCCGGGGAGCTGTTTTTT. This sequence encodes CAISDYGLASPGELFF.

This clonotype appeared many times. V is TRBV7-2 and J is TRBJ1-1, with a possible D match to TRBD1 (5 bases). The CDR3 spans 13 residues. V lost 6 bases and J 1 base, leaving 9 bases between the germline ends. CDR1 is SGHTA and CDR2 is FQGNSA in the germline V gene. The CDR3 loop reads CASRGGENTEAFF. The CDR3 DNA reads as TGTGCCAGCAGGGGAGGGGAGAACACTGAAGCTTTCTTT.

This clonotype turned up a few times. The CDR3 DNA is TGCGCCAGCAGCCAAGATCCGACAGTGTACAATGAGCAGTTCTTC. It specifies CASSQDPTVYNEQFF. This sequence joins TRBV4-3 and TRBJ2-1; a possible D gene is TRBD1 (5 bases). V dropped 0 bases and J dropped 4 bases, with 10 bases sitting between them. The germline V gene has CDR1 LGHNA and CDR2 YSLEER. The CDR3 length is 15 residues.

This clonotype was picked up many times. The chain has TRBV5-6 and TRBJ2-7; D is ambiguous. This CDR3 region has 15 residues. Trimming cost V 5 bases and J 3 bases, with 18 bases left between them. The germline CDR1 and CDR2 sequences are SGHDT and YYEEEE. CDR3 bases: TGTGCCAGCAGGCCCGTCGATGGGCCTTTCTACGAGCAGTACTTC. Its protein is CASRPVDGPFYEQYF.

J is TRBJ1-1 and V is TRBV6-5; 8 bases fit TRBD1. Germline V CDR1 and CDR2: MNHEY, SVGAGI. There are 13 residues in the CDR3. J was trimmed by 5 bases and V by 7 bases; bases with no gene match: 6. The CDR3 nucleotides are TGTGCCAGCAACAGGGGGACGAGAACTGAAGCTTTCTTT. Translating it yields CASNRGTRTEAFF.

The CDR3 DNA sequence: TGTGCCAGCAGCTTGAGCGGGACACGACCCTACGAGCAGTACTTC. Encoded protein: CASSLSGTRPYEQYF. The chain has TRBV13 and TRBJ2-7; D perhaps matches TRBD2 (7 bases). CDR3 size: 15 residues. Trimming shortened V by 3 bases and J by 2 bases, and 14 bases separated the two germline ends. CDR1 is PRHDT, CDR2 FYEKMQ, per germline (reference sequence).

V is TRBV27 and J is TRBJ2-1; perhaps TRBD2 as D (6 bases). V was shortened by 7 bases and J by 0 bases, with 16 bases between the two germline ends. Germline V CDR1 and CDR2: MNHEY, SMNVEV (reference sequence). The CDR3 spans 16 residues. The CDR3 DNA follows: TGTGCCAGCACCACCCGGGAGCGTATCTCCTACAATGAGCAGTTCTTC. Encoded protein: CASTTRERISYNEQFF.

There are a few counts of this clonotype. This chain uses TRBV7-2 with TRBJ1-3; D possibly corresponds to TRBD1 (5 bases). This CDR3 comprises 16 residues. Germline V gene sequence: CDR1 SGHTA, CDR2 FQGNSA. The germline V and J ends were trimmed by 0 bases and 4 bases, with 13 bases remaining between them. CDR3 in amino acids: CASSLAQGRGGNTIYF. The CDR3 DNA sequence: TGTGCCAGCAGCTTAGCCCAGGGACGCGGGGGAAACACCATATATTTT. The variable domain in full, completed from reference TRBV7-2 and TRBJ1-3, reads GAGVSQSPSNKVTEKGKDVELRCDPISGHTALYWYRQSLGQGLEFLIYFQGNSAPDKSGLPSDRFSAERTGGSVSTLTIQRTQQEDSAVYLCASSLAQGRGGNTIYFGEGSWLTVV.

The chain couples TRBV18 to TRBJ2-5, with 7 bases identical to TRBD1. Germline V lookup: CDR1 KGHSH, CDR2 LQKENI. V was clipped by 0 bases and J by 3 bases; unmatched bases: 4. The CDR3 length is 15 residues. For the CDR3, the DNA is TGTGCCAGCTCACCACCGGGACAGAGCAAAGAGACCCAGTACTTC. Translation gives CASSPPGQSKETQYF. The complete variable domain, with remaining parts taken from reference TRBV18 and TRBJ2-5, reads NAGVMQNPRHLVRRRGQEARLRCSPMKGHSHVYWYRQLPEEGLKFMVYLQKENIIDESGMPKERFSAEFPKEGPSILRIQQVVRGDSAAYFCASSPPGQSKETQYFGPGTRLLVL.

This clonotype was seen only a few times. The rearrangement joins TRBV6-6 to TRBJ1-1, with 8 bases that match TRBD1. CDR1 and CDR2 from the germline V gene are MNHNY and SVGAGI (reference sequence). The CDR3 runs to 13 residues. The V gene end was trimmed by 8 bases and the J gene end by 6 bases; junction bases not matched to a gene: 8. The chain's CDR3 is CASATGGYAEAFF. CDR3 bases: TGTGCCAGCGCCACAGGGGGTTATGCTGAAGCTTTCTTT.

Of note for this clonotype: This may come from a read error, since a much larger clone is one base off. This sequence joins TRBV20-1 and TRBJ1-6; D remains unclear. This CDR3 spans 14 amino acids. Between the trimmed V and J ends, which lost 1 base and 9 bases, there was a span of 13 bases. Germline loops: CDR1 DFQATT, CDR2 SNEGSKA (reference sequence). The CDR3 sequence: CSARGTEDCSPLHF. In DNA, the CDR3 is TGCAGTGCTAGAGGAACAGAAGACTGTTCACCCCTCCACTTT.

J is TRBJ2-3 and V is TRBV6-1; 10 bases align to TRBD2. The length of the CDR3 is 18 residues. Germline CDR1 is MNHNS and CDR2 is SASEGT. J gave up 7 bases and V 1 base, and 14 bases lay outside the gene matches. In DNA form, the CDR3 reads TGTGCCAGCAGTGAAGACCCCCCCATAGCGGGGGGTTTCTATACGCAGTATTTT. Its translation is CASSEDPPIAGGFYTQYF.

The rearrangement joins TRBV7-2 to TRBJ2-3; 10 nucleotides match TRBD1. Germline V lookup: CDR1 SGHTA, CDR2 FQGNSA. V was pared by 0 bases and J by 3 bases, with 0 bases of the junction left unmatched. The CDR3 runs to 15 residues. CDR3 DNA sequence: TGTGCCAGCAGCTTAGCGGGACAGGGGACAGATACGCAGTATTTT. Encoded protein: CASSLAGQGTDTQYF.

This clonotype appeared many times. The rearrangement links TRBV4-3 to TRBJ1-5; unclear D gene. This CDR3 spans 15 amino acids. The V end lost 0 bases, the J end lost 0 bases, and 6 bases lay between the germline ends. The germline gives CDR1 LGHNA, CDR2 YSLEER. The CDR3, as DNA: TGCGCCAGCAGCCAAGAACACCATAGCAATCAGCCCCAGCATTTT. Protein product: CASSQEHHSNQPQHF.

This chain links TRBV29-1 with TRBJ2-1; TRBD2 aligns across 8 bases. This CDR3 is built from 14 residues. Germline V lookup: CDR1 SQVTM, CDR2 ANQGSEA. V lost 8 bases to trimming and J lost 3 bases; unmatched junction nucleotides: 9. This CDR3 reads CSMPIAGLYNEQFF. The CDR3 nucleotides read TGCAGCATGCCTATAGCGGGGCTCTACAATGAGCAGTTCTTC.

This clonotype was picked up a small number of times. This chain uses TRBV28 with TRBJ1-6, with TRBD1 matching 7 bases. The CDR3 is made up of 12 amino acids. The germline V gene has CDR1 MDHEN and CDR2 SYDVKM. V lost 7 bases to trimming and J lost 9 bases; unmatched junction nucleotides: 3. CDR3 sequence reads: CASKQGLSPLHF. DNA of the CDR3: TGTGCCAGCAAACAGGGGCTTTCACCCCTCCACTTT.

J is TRBJ1-4 and V is TRBV9; no clear D gene. Germline loops: CDR1 SGDLS, CDR2 YYNGEE. Trimming pared 3 bases from V and 7 bases from J, leaving 25 bases between. CDR3 length: 18 amino acids. CDR3 sequence: CASSGTATHTTIPEKLFF. The CDR3 DNA sequence: TGTGCCAGCAGCGGGACGGCTACACACACGACGATCCCTGAAAAACTGTTTTTT.

V gene TRBV3-1 combines with J gene TRBJ2-7; D gene ambiguous. Germline V gene lookup returns CDR1 LGHDT and CDR2 YNNKEL (reference sequence). The germline V and J ends were trimmed by 4 bases and 1 base, with 14 bases remaining between them. CDR3 size: 15 residues. The CDR3, as DNA: TGTGCCAGCAGCCCGCTCGGTAGTAGGTCCTACGAGCAGTACTTC. This translates into CASSPLGSRSYEQYF.

This clonotype occurred a few times. The CDR3 DNA follows: TGTGCCAGCAGCTCGCGCGGGGGTACCCAAGAGACCCAGTACTTC. Translation: CASSSRGGTQETQYF. The chain couples TRBV7-8 to TRBJ2-5; 7 nucleotides match TRBD2. The ends lost 4 bases at V and 1 base at J; junction bases unmatched: 6. Germline-derived CDR1 and CDR2 are SGHVS and FQNEAQ. The CDR3 contains 15 residues.

In its sample, this clonotype was seen a few times. The chain is built from TRBV7-9 and TRBJ2-3, with no clear D. Trimming shortened V by 1 base and J by 6 bases, and 5 bases separated the two germline ends. The germline V gene has CDR1 SEHNR and CDR2 FQNEAQ (reference sequence). The CDR3 extends over 12 amino acids. The CDR3 spells CASSLDHDTQYF. CDR3 nucleotides: TGTGCCAGCAGCTTAGATCATGATACGCAGTATTTT.

The rearrangement joins TRBV7-2 to TRBJ2-3; D is undetermined. Germline V lookup: CDR1 SGHTA, CDR2 FQGNSA. V was pared by 4 bases and J by 3 bases, with 5 bases between. The CDR3 runs 12 residues. In DNA, the CDR3 is TGTGCCAGCAGCTGGGCGACAGATACGCAGTATTTT. As protein: CASSWATDTQYF.

CDR3 nucleotide sequence: TGTGCCAGCAGAGATCCGTTTAAAGGGAACACTGAAGCTTTCTTT. Translated, it gives CASRDPFKGNTEAFF. The chain recombines TRBV6-1 with TRBJ1-1; D is undetermined. The V end lost 6 bases, the J end lost 1 base, and 15 bases lay between the germline ends. This CDR3 region has 15 residues. Per the germline V gene, CDR1 is MNHNS and CDR2 is SASEGT.

This clonotype has only a few counts. The chain has TRBV5-4 and TRBJ2-5; TRBD1 or TRBD2 may be the D gene (5 bases each). CDR1 is SGHNT, CDR2 YYREEE, per germline (reference sequence). The CDR3 runs 15 residues. V lost 4 bases to trimming and J lost 1 base, with 14 bases between them. CDR3 nucleotide sequence: TGTGCCAGCAGCGCCCCGAAGGGGACCCAAGAGACCCAGTACTTC. Its protein is CASSAPKGTQETQYF.

This clonotype has just a few counts. The J gene is TRBJ1-4, the V gene TRBV12-3 or TRBV12-4; D is possibly TRBD1 (5 bases). V was pared by 5 bases and J by 5 bases, with 27 bases between. The CDR3 length is 19 residues. The CDR3 DNA reads TGTGCCAGCAGTCTCACTCCCGGGCTCCGAGGGGAGGGCAATGAAAAACTGTTTTTT. Amino acid sequence: CASSLTPGLRGEGNEKLFF.

This clonotype has just a few counts. The gene calls are TRBV28 and TRBJ1-4, with D unresolved. The CDR3 contains 10 residues. Germline CDR1 is MDHEN and CDR2 is SYDVKM. V lost 9 bases and J lost 14, with 13 bases in between. This CDR3 is CARPQDRLFF. CDR3 DNA: TGTGCCAGACCCCAGGATAGGCTGTTTTTT.

CDR3 residues: CSGDPSGGYTDTQYF. The CDR3 region has the DNA TGCAGCGGTGACCCAAGCGGGGGCTACACAGATACGCAGTATTTT. V gene TRBV29-1 combines with J gene TRBJ2-3; 8 positions match TRBD2. Trimming cost V 7 bases and J 2 bases; bases outside gene matches: 11. The CDR3 is made up of 15 amino acids. Looked up from germline, CDR1 is SQVTM and CDR2 is ANQGSEA.

This clonotype has at least ten counts. This sequence joins TRBV11-2 and TRBJ1-1; no reliable D call. Trimming took 8 bases from V and 0 from J, leaving 7 bases between them. Germline values: CDR1 SGHAT, CDR2 FQNNGV. The CDR3 has 12 residues. In nucleotides, the CDR3 is TGTGCCAGCCAGGTGATGAACACTGAAGCTTTCTTT. It translates to CASQVMNTEAFF.

This clonotype was detected only once. The chain links TRBV12-3 or TRBV12-4 to TRBJ1-4; the match to TRBD1 covers 7 bases. V was pared by 7 bases and J by 8 bases, with 7 bases of the junction left unmatched. The CDR3 extends over 13 amino acids. CDR3 sequence (DNA): TGTGCCAGCAAGTTTACAGGGGAAGAAAAACTGTTTTTT. Protein sequence: CASKFTGEEKLFF.

This clonotype was counted at least ten times. The J gene is TRBJ2-1, the V gene TRBV24-1; 8 bases align to TRBD2. V shed 3 bases and J 1 base; nucleotides not matched to a gene: 1. The CDR3 loop spans 15 amino acids. CDR1 and CDR2 (germline): KGHDR, SFDVKD. As DNA, the CDR3 is TGTGCCACCAGTGATGCGGGGGGATCCTACAATGAGCAGTTCTTC. Protein: CATSDAGGSYNEQFF.